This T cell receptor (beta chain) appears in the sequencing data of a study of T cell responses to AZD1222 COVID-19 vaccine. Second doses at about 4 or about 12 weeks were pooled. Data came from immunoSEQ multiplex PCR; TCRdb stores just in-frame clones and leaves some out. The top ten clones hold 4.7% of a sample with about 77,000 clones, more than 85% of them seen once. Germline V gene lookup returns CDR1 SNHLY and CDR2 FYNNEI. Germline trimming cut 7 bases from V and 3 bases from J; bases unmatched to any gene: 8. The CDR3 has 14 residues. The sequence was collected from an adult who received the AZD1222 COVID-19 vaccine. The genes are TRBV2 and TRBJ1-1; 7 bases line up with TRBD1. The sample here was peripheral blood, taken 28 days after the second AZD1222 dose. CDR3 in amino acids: CASKQGILYTEAFF. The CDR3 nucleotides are TGTGCCAGCAAACAGGGGATTTTGTACACTGAAGCTTTCTTT.